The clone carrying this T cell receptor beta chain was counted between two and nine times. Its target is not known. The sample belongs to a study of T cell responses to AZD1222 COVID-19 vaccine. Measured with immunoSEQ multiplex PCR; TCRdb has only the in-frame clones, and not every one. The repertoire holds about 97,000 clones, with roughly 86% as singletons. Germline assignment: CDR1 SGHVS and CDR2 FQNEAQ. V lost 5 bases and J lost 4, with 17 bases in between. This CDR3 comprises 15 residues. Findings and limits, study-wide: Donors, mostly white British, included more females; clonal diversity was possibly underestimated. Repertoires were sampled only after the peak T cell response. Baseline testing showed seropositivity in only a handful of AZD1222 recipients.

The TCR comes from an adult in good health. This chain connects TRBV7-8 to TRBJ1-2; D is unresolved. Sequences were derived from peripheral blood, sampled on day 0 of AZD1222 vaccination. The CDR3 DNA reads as TGTGCCAGCAGCCCCCGGGCGACTGGATTCTATGGCTACACCTTC. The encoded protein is CASSPRATGFYGYTF.